This T cell receptor beta chain came from a study of blood T cell repertoires in COVID-19. About the study: Samples representing acute and convalescent COVID-19 were sourced from the United States, Italy and Spain. T cells, B-cell-depleted T cells, or PBMCs supplied cDNA or gDNA.

CDR1 is SGHDT and CDR2 is YYEEEE in the germline V gene. The CDR3 totals 16 residues. The V gene end was trimmed by 4 bases and the J gene end by 11 bases; junction bases not matched to a gene: 13. Original handling: Amplification with reference gene primers provided the estimates of nucleated cell counts. The protocol was immunoSEQ multiplex PCR, while the TCRdb copy is restricted to in-frame clones and leaves out a portion. V and J calls and clone size follow that table, whereas D and trimming were derived from the DNA. The sample lists a few hundred thousand clones, about 88% occurring once. V usage is TRBV5-6 and J usage is TRBJ2-3; the match to TRBD2 covers 13 bases. The TCR was taken from a woman in her sixties or seventies with acute or convalescent COVID-19. What was sequenced was peripheral blood. The CDR3 reads CASSPLLAGGVTEQYF. The CDR3 DNA is TGTGCCAGCAGCCCCCTACTAGCGGGGGGGGTAACCGAGCAGTATTTT.